One sample yielded the 20 T cell receptor beta chains listed below, sequenced in a study of T-cell reconstitution after alpha-beta-depleted transplantation in children. Unique molecular identifiers were incorporated into the prepared TCRbeta library. TCRdb reprocessed the PCR reads via MiXCR and lists one record per CDR3 protein. Of a few hundred thousand distinct CDR3 sequences in the sample, 10% were seen once. The sequences come from PBMCs from the stem cell graft donor, collected from the stem cell graft. Every receptor here comes from a human donor who donated a stem cell graft to a child with acute lymphoblastic leukemia.

The V gene is TRBV24-1, the J gene TRBJ2-3, with D maybe TRBD1 (5 bases). The CDR3 has 14 residues. Trimming cost V 4 bases and J 9 bases, with 16 bases left between them. Germline CDR1 reads KGHDR; CDR2 reads SFDVKD. CDR3: CATSDDRAGRTQYF. CDR3 DNA: TGTGCCACCAGTGACGACAGAGCCGGACGGACGCAGTATTTT.

Only a few counts were recorded for this clonotype. The chain joins TRBV7-3 to TRBJ1-3; 8 bases map to TRBD1. The V gene's germline CDR1 is SGHTA and CDR2 FQGTGA. The junction had 7 bases not matched to a gene; V was cut back by 4 bases and J by 8 bases. CDR3 length equals 14 residues. The CDR3 region has the DNA TGTGCCAGCAGCTCACTTGGACAGGGAGACACCATATATTTT. This encodes CASSSLGQGDTIYF.

This clonotype appeared many times. The genes are TRBV7-9 and TRBJ2-3, with 7 bases matching TRBD1. CDR1 and CDR2 from the germline V gene are SEHNR and FQNEAQ (reference sequence). V lost 5 bases to trimming and J lost 2 bases; unmatched junction nucleotides: 7. The CDR3 contains 15 residues. Written as DNA, the CDR3 is TGTGCCAGCAGCCCAGGGACAGCCTCCACAGATACGCAGTATTTT. It is translated as CASSPGTASTDTQYF. The complete variable domain, with remaining parts taken from reference TRBV7-9 and TRBJ2-3, reads DTGVSQNPRHKITKRGQNVTFRCDPISEHNRLYWYRQTLGQGPEFLTYFQNEAQLEKSRLLSDRFSAERPKGSFSTLEIQRTEQGDSAMYLCASSPGTASTDTQYFGPGTRLTVL.

This clonotype was recorded at least ten times. The V gene is TRBV20-1, the J gene TRBJ2-2, with TRBD2 identical over 13 bases. After removal of 6 bases from V and 3 bases from J, the junction contained 4 bases not matched to a gene. This CDR3 has 15 amino acids. Looked up from germline, CDR1 is DFQATT and CDR2 is SNEGSKA (reference sequence). CDR3 region: CSARLAGGYTGELFF. CDR3 nucleotides: TGCAGTGCCAGACTAGCGGGAGGCTACACCGGGGAGCTGTTTTTT.

The chain couples TRBV7-8 to TRBJ2-2; D is unclear. This CDR3 has 15 amino acids. Trimming pared 4 bases from V and 5 bases from J, leaving 14 bases between. Germline values: CDR1 SGHVS, CDR2 FQNEAQ. CDR3 sequence (DNA): TGTGCCAGCAGCTCCCGAAGCGTGCGAACCGGGGAGCTGTTTTTT. Translated, it gives CASSSRSVRTGELFF.

The CDR3 coding sequence is TGCGCCAGCAGCTTGGATGGGAAAGTAGTTCACAATGAGCAGTTCTTC. Translated, it gives CASSLDGKVVHNEQFF. The rearrangement uses TRBV5-1 and TRBJ2-1; unclear D gene. CDR3 size: 16 residues. Per the germline V gene, CDR1 is SGHRS and CDR2 is YFSETQ. Trimming shortened V by 0 bases and J by 5 bases, and 15 bases separated the two germline ends.

About this clonotype: At one end, the junction sequence differs from germline, possibly due to a read error. V is TRBV9 and J is TRBJ2-3; tentatively, D is TRBD1 (5 bases). The CDR3 is 12 amino acids. Germline CDR1 SGDLS, CDR2 YYNGEE. CDR3 protein: CASSVEQDKQYF. CDR3 DNA: TGTGCCAGCAGCGTAGAACAGGATAAGCAGTATTTT.

This clonotype was seen only a few times. The rearrangement uses TRBV7-2 and TRBJ2-7; D remains unclear. V lost 1 base, J lost 9 bases, and 7 bases lay in between. The CDR3 has 11 residues. Per germline, CDR1 SGHTA and CDR2 FQGNSA. The CDR3 loop reads CASSLGALQYF. The DNA of the CDR3 is TGTGCCAGCAGCTTAGGGGCCTTGCAGTACTTC.

The genes are TRBV20-1 and TRBJ2-1; 8 bases line up with TRBD1. In germline, CDR1 is DFQATT, CDR2 SNEGSKA (reference sequence). Trimming cost V 2 bases and J 0 bases; bases outside gene matches: 9. The CDR3 loop spans 17 amino acids. CDR3 nucleotides: TGCAGTGCTAGAACTATGGGACAGGAAAGCTCCTACAATGAGCAGTTCTTC. This sequence encodes CSARTMGQESSYNEQFF.

This clonotype turned up a few times. The rearrangement joins TRBV5-6 to TRBJ2-5; TRBD2 aligns across 9 bases. The CDR3 runs 17 residues. Germline V CDR1 and CDR2: SGHDT, YYEEEE. J gave up 5 bases and V 2 bases, and 13 bases lay outside the gene matches. The CDR3 protein is CASSLLSGSGSMETQYF. In DNA, the CDR3 is TGTGCCAGCAGCTTATTGAGCGGTAGCGGGAGTATGGAGACCCAGTACTTC.

The chain recombines TRBV27 with TRBJ1-5; D is uncertain. CDR3 length: 14 residues. Germline assignment: CDR1 MNHEY and CDR2 SMNVEV (reference sequence). The V gene lost 3 bases and the J gene lost 10 bases, with 16 bases spanning the gap. In DNA, the CDR3 is TGTGCCAGCAGTTTCGGGATTGATGTGGAACCCCAGCATTTT. This codes for CASSFGIDVEPQHF.

This clonotype is a singleton in its sample. A read error is likely, as this CDR3 ends without the conserved phenylalanine or tryptophan. V and J are TRBV7-2 and TRBJ2-3, with unresolved D. The germline CDR1 and CDR2 sequences are SGHTA and FQGNSA. The V gene lost 5 bases and the J gene lost 0 bases, with 6 bases spanning the gap. The CDR3 totals 13 residues. The CDR3 DNA reads as TGTGCCAGCAGCCCTATTAGCACAGATACGCAGTATTCT. It encodes CASSPISTDTQYS.

This clonotype was observed a few times. The chain uses TRBV7-2 and TRBJ2-5; 7 nucleotides agree with TRBD1. CDR3 length equals 16 residues. Germline CDR1 SGHTA, CDR2 FQGNSA. Germline trimming cut 1 base from V and 0 bases from J; bases unmatched to any gene: 5. Written as DNA, the CDR3 is TGTGCCAGCAGCTTAGGGGACAGCTGGTACCAAGAGACCCAGTACTTC. It encodes CASSLGDSWYQETQYF.

This clonotype was detected a few times. CDR3 DNA: TGTGCCAGCAGCTTGACAGGGCTATCTCAAGAGACCCAGTACTTC. This encodes CASSLTGLSQETQYF. This sequence joins TRBV7-8 and TRBJ2-5, with 7 bases that match TRBD1. The CDR3 length is 15 residues. The germline V gene encodes CDR1 SGHVS and CDR2 FQNEAQ. Trimming cost V 3 bases and J 2 bases; bases outside gene matches: 6.

V is TRBV7-2 and J is TRBJ2-3, with a tentative D call TRBD1 (5 bases). V dropped 2 bases and J dropped 0 bases, with 12 bases sitting between them. This CDR3 has 16 amino acids. The germline CDR1 and CDR2 sequences are SGHTA and FQGNSA. The CDR3 loop reads CASSLNGAVSTDTQYF. CDR3 sequence (DNA): TGTGCCAGCAGCTTAAATGGGGCAGTTAGCACAGATACGCAGTATTTT.

The rearrangement joins TRBV5-1 to TRBJ2-7; D remains unclear. Trimming pared 4 bases from V and 5 bases from J, leaving 16 bases between. This CDR3 has 14 residues. Germline V gene lookup returns CDR1 SGHRS and CDR2 YFSETQ. The DNA for the CDR3 is TGCGCCAGCAGCCCACCAGGCAGGTACGACGAGCAGTACTTC. This codes for CASSPPGRYDEQYF.

In this sample, this clonotype turned up a few times. V and J are TRBV12-3 or TRBV12-4 and TRBJ2-7; 8 positions agree with TRBD1. Trimming cost V 4 bases and J 3 bases; bases outside gene matches: 8. The CDR3 extends over 15 amino acids. This CDR3 is CASSSRDRTLYEQYF. CDR3 coding DNA: TGTGCCAGCAGTTCCCGGGACAGGACCCTCTACGAGCAGTACTTC.

On this clonotype: Possible read error: a much larger clone is one base away. The chain is built from TRBV7-2 and TRBJ1-5, with a weak D call TRBD1 (5 bases). The CDR3 covers 15 residues. Germline V gives CDR1 SGHTA, CDR2 FQGNSA. CDR3 in DNA: TGTGCCAGCAGACCGGGACCCTGGGGAAATCAGCTCCAGCATTTT. Its translation: CASRPGPWGNQLQHF.

This clonotype was seen repeatedly, ten times or more. The rearrangement joins TRBV12-3 or TRBV12-4 to TRBJ2-7; D gene unclear. The CDR3 is made up of 13 amino acids. V dropped 8 bases and J dropped 0 bases, with 11 bases sitting between them. The CDR3 here is CASLRTDSYEQYF. The CDR3 DNA is TGTGCCAGCCTCCGTACTGACTCCTACGAGCAGTACTTC.

The rearrangement links TRBV5-1 to TRBJ2-2; D is perhaps TRBD2 (5 bases). CDR3 length: 14 amino acids. The germline CDR1 and CDR2 sequences are SGHRS and YFSETQ. V was trimmed by 4 bases and J by 3 bases, leaving 10 bases between them. CDR3 nucleotide sequence: TGCGCCAGCAGCCCCCGGGGAGACACCGGGGAGCTGTTTTTT. Its protein product is CASSPRGDTGELFF.